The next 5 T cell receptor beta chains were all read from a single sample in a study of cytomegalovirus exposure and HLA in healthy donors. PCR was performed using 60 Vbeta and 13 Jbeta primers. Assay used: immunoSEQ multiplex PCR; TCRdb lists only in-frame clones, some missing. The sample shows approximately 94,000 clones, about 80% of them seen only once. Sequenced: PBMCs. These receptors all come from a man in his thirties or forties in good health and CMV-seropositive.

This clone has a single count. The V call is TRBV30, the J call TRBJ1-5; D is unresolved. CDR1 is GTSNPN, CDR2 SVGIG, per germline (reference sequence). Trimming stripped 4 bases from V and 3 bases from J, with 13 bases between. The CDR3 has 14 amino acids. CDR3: CAWTLITLNQPQHF. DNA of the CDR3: TGTGCCTGGACTCTAATAACTCTCAATCAGCCCCAGCATTTT.

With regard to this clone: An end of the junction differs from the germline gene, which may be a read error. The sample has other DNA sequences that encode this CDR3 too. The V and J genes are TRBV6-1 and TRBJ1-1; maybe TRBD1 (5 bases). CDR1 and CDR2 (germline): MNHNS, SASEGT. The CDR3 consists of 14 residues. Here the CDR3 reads CASSEMDKYTEAFF. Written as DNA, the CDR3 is TGTGCCAGCAGTGAAATGGACAAATACACTGAGGCTTTCTTT.

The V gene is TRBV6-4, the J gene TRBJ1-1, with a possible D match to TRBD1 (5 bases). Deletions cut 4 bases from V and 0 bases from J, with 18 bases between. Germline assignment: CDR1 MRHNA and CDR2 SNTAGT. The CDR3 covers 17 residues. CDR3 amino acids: CASSVAGLGGMNTEAFF. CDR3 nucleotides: TGTGCCAGCAGTGTCGCAGGATTGGGGGGTATGAACACTGAAGCTTTCTTT.

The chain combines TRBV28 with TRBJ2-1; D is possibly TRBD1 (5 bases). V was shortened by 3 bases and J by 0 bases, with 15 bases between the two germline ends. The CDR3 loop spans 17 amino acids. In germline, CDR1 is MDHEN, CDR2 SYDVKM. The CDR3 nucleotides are TGTGCCAGCAGTTTCCATGGACAACTTGGCTCCTACAATGAGCAGTTCTTC. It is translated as CASSFHGQLGSYNEQFF.

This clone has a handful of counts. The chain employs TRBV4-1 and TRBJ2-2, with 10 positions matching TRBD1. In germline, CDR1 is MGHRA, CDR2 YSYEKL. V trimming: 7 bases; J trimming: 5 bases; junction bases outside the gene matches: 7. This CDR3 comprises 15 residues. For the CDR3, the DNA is TGCGCCAGCACCTGGACAGGGGGAGGGACCGGGGAGCTGTTTTTT. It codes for CASTWTGGGTGELFF.